This T cell receptor (beta chain) was captured in a study of blood T cell repertoires in COVID-19 (dated by TCRdb to 2019 to 2021). Regarding the complete study: The collaborator samples originated in the United States, Italy and Spain and spanned the acute and convalescent phases of COVID-19. The prospective study material was composed of cDNA or gDNA derived from T cells, B-cell-depleted T cells, or PBMCs. Deeply sampled blood TCRbeta repertoires from subjects exposed to, actively infected with, or recovered from COVID-19 were included in the dataset. The repertoires were made available in a free public database intended to serve as a resource for research on the immune response to SARS-CoV-2. The samples were drawn from the first 160 participants of the ongoing ImmuneRACE study and from about 1,200 subjects provided by 6 global collaborators. The sample metadata nearly always contained a de-identified subject ID, COVID-19 status, age in years and sex. HLA class I and class II types, where available, came from metadata supplied by the sample provider rather than from assay-based typing.

The junction shows trimming of 7 bases on V and 0 bases on J, plus 7 bases between the germline ends. Measured from the cysteine to the phenylalanine, the CDR3 is 14 residues long. Only the CDR3 region is kept as DNA, spanning 42 bases read in frame from base 1. CDR1 and CDR2 were assigned from the germline V gene as MNHEY and SVGAGI. Of note for this clone: Its antigen is still unknown. The input lacks base qualities; no much larger clone sits a single base away.

The paper as a whole reports these results and caveats: Clinical and demographic metadata were provided uncurated, with the amount varying by source and participant.

TCRbeta CDR3 regions were amplified from genomic DNA by means of the immunoSEQ Assay, a bias-controlled multiplex PCR. The paper's processing steps were these. The number of nucleated cells in each sample was estimated by amplification of reference gene primers within the assay. Sequence reads were collapsed and filtered to measure the absolute abundance of every unique TCRbeta CDR3 rearrangement. For each sample, productive Simpson clonality was calculated as the square root of Simpson's diversity index across productive rearrangements. Drawn from immuneACCESS, this table holds only the in-frame rearrangements with V and J called that TCRdb kept. Clones are partly lost; checked studies trace under half to an unresolved V gene and leave the rest unexplained. The D gene and trimming were derived from the DNA, and the V and J assignments and clone size from that table. This sample has fewer than 300,000 clones in its table, and roughly nine tenths of those were observed once. The ten largest clones add up to around 2.2% of the sample.

One collaborating source in Seattle enrolled patients while the patients were actively infected and followed the patients over time throughout the course of disease. Whole blood was collected in K2EDTA tubes by collaborating institutions according to the institutions' own protocols. Collaborator samples were shipped for TCRbeta analysis as frozen whole blood, isolated PBMCs, or DNA extracted from either sample type. The chain is encoded by TRBV6-5 joined to TRBJ2-6, with the D gene uncertain. The sequenced sample consisted of peripheral blood. The source is a woman aged 25 to 39 with COVID-19, enrolled during active disease. The DNA is TGTGCCAGCAACCCTACCTCTGGGGCCAACGTCCTGACTTTC. Translated, it gives CASNPTSGANVLTF.